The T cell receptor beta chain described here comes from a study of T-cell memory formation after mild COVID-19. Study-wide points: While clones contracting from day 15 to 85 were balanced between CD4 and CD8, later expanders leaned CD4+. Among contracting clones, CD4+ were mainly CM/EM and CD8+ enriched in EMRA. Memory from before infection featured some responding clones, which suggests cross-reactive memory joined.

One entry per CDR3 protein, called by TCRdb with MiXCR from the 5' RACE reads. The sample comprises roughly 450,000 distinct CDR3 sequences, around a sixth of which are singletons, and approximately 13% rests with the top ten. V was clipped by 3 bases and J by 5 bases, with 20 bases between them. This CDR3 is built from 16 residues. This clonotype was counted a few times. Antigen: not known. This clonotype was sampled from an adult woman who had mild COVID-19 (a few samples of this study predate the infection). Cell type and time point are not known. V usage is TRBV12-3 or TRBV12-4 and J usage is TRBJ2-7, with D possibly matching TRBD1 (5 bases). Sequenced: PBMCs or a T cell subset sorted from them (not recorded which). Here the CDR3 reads CASSLGDGRVMDEQYF. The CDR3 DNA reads TGTGCCAGCAGTTTGGGCGATGGCAGGGTTATGGACGAGCAGTACTTC.